The next 9 T cell receptor beta chains were all read from a single sample in a study of OX40 agonist ivuxolimab in advanced cancers. Only in-frame clones appear in the TCRdb table, and some are missing; sequencing was by immunoSEQ multiplex PCR. The table includes tens of thousands of clones, under 85% detected once. The sample in question was CD4+ or CD8+ T cells sorted from blood, obtained in a trial of the OX40 agonist ivuxolimab. The source is an adult with an advanced solid tumor such as melanoma, head and neck, liver or kidney cancer.

This clone was counted a few times. The chain joins TRBV13 to TRBJ2-7; D gene unclear. Germline-derived CDR1 and CDR2 are PRHDT and FYEKMQ (reference sequence). The CDR3 consists of 12 residues. Trimming cost V 3 bases and J 9 bases, with 12 bases left between them. Here the CDR3 reads CASSFRGKGQYF. CDR3 DNA sequence: TGTGCCAGCAGCTTCCGCGGAAAGGGGCAGTACTTC.

This clone showed up just a few times. The V and J genes are TRBV19 and TRBJ2-5; weak D call: TRBD2 (5 bases). Germline loops: CDR1 LNHDA, CDR2 SQIVND (reference sequence). V dropped 4 bases and J dropped 5 bases, with 20 bases sitting between them. CDR3 size: 16 residues. The CDR3 coding sequence is TGTGCCAGTAGTACACTGGGAGACTATACCGGCGAGACCCAGTACTTC. This gives the protein CASSTLGDYTGETQYF.

This chain connects TRBV5-4 to TRBJ2-7, with TRBD2 matching over 10 bases. The CDR3 covers 15 residues. Germline V gene lookup returns CDR1 SGHNT and CDR2 YYREEE (reference sequence). V shed 0 bases, J shed 7 bases, and the junction held 7 bases outside the gene matches. The CDR3: CASSLDPSGSEEQYF. The DNA for the CDR3 is TGTGCCAGCAGCTTGGATCCTAGCGGGAGCGAGGAGCAGTACTTC.

V gene TRBV15 combines with J gene TRBJ2-5; unclear D gene. The ends were cut back, 3 bases at V and 0 bases at J, with 5 bases in the middle. The germline gives CDR1 LNHNV, CDR2 YYDKDF (reference sequence). CDR3 size: 13 residues. The CDR3 here is CATSSEHQETQYF. As DNA, the CDR3 is TGTGCCACCAGCAGCGAACACCAAGAGACCCAGTACTTC.

The chain is built from TRBV19 and TRBJ2-3; a weak D match, TRBD2 (6 bases). Looked up from germline, CDR1 is LNHDA and CDR2 is SQIVND (reference sequence). Deletions cut 2 bases from V and 3 bases from J, with 12 bases between. This CDR3 is 15 amino acids long. The CDR3 nucleotides are TGTGCCAGTAGTATACCCATTGGGGGGACAGATACGCAGTATTTT. Translated: CASSIPIGGTDTQYF.

The table lists this clone with a few counts. This chain joins TRBV7-9 and TRBJ1-5; no clear D gene. V lost 5 bases and J 0 bases, leaving 8 bases between the germline ends. The V gene's germline CDR1 is SEHNR and CDR2 FQNEAQ (reference sequence). This CDR3 contains 14 residues. The DNA for the CDR3 is TGTGCCAGCAGCCTGGACGGTAGCAATCAGCCCCAGCATTTT. It is translated as CASSLDGSNQPQHF.

V and J are TRBV6-5 and TRBJ2-7; D might be TRBD1 (6 bases). Germline assignment: CDR1 MNHEY and CDR2 SVGAGI. This CDR3 comprises 10 residues. Trimming removed 10 bases from V and 12 bases from J, with 16 bases in between. The CDR3 DNA follows: TGTGCCACCTTGGGAACAGGGCCGTACTTC. It encodes CATLGTGPYF.

This rearrangement joins TRBV28 to TRBJ2-7; possibly TRBD1 for D (6 bases). The germline CDR1 and CDR2 sequences are MDHEN and SYDVKM. The CDR3 has 17 amino acids. The V and J ends lost 2 bases and 3 bases respectively, with 20 bases between them. CDR3 amino acids: CASSLLPQGITRYEQYF. The CDR3 DNA is TGTGCCAGCAGTTTACTGCCCCAGGGGATTACGCGCTACGAGCAGTACTTC.

The V and J genes are TRBV18 and TRBJ2-7; possibly TRBD2 for D (5 bases). Germline lookup yields CDR1 KGHSH and CDR2 LQKENI. The CDR3 is made up of 15 amino acids. The V and J ends lost 5 bases and 0 bases respectively, with 14 bases between them. Here the CDR3 reads CASSTSSGSSYEQYF. Written as DNA, the CDR3 is TGTGCCAGCTCAACCAGCTCGGGGAGCTCCTACGAGCAGTACTTC.